Shown below are 6 T cell receptor beta chains from a single sample sequenced in a study of blood T cell repertoires in COVID-19. Some clones are missing from TCRdb's copy, which holds only in-frame ones; the method was immunoSEQ multiplex PCR. The sample lists more than 300,000 clones; 70% to 90% were seen once. The sample consisted of peripheral blood. These receptors were collected from a young man who had recovered from COVID-19.

This chain joins TRBV7-8 and TRBJ1-6, with 8 bases matching TRBD1. V shed 1 base and J 5 bases; nucleotides not matched to a gene: 4. CDR1 is SGHVS, CDR2 FQNEAQ, per germline. The length of the CDR3 is 16 residues. The CDR3 bases are TGTGCCAGCAGCTTAGGGACAGGGTCGAATAATTCACCCCTCCACTTT. This encodes CASSLGTGSNNSPLHF.

The J gene is TRBJ2-7, the V gene TRBV3-1 (or the pseudogene TRBV3-2); TRBD1 matches at 8 bases. Germline CDR1 is LGHDT and CDR2 is YNNKEL (reference sequence). Trimming took 6 bases from V and 2 from J; bases not matched to a gene: 12. The CDR3 loop spans 16 amino acids. The CDR3 sequence is CASRLSLQGATYEQYF. CDR3 nucleotide sequence: TGTGCCAGCAGACTCAGTTTGCAGGGGGCCACCTACGAGCAGTACTTC.

The chain recombines TRBV11-2 with TRBJ2-7; a weak D match, TRBD2 (6 bases). Germline assignment: CDR1 SGHAT and CDR2 FQNNGV. Deletions cut 5 bases from V and 2 bases from J, with 10 bases between. This CDR3 has 13 residues. CDR3 sequence reads: CASSPGTAYEQYF. The CDR3 DNA reads as TGTGCCAGCAGCCCCGGGACTGCCTACGAGCAGTACTTC.

The chain carries TRBV7-9 and TRBJ2-3; 11 nucleotides align to TRBD2. The CDR3 extends over 16 amino acids. Germline trimming cut 6 bases from V and 4 bases from J; bases unmatched to any gene: 9. Germline CDR1 reads SEHNR; CDR2 reads FQNEAQ (reference sequence). CDR3 nucleotide sequence: TGTGCCAGCAGGCCGAGGGGGACTAGCGGCTCAGATACGCAGTATTTT. Its protein product is CASRPRGTSGSDTQYF.

This chain links TRBV19 with TRBJ1-2; a weak D match, TRBD1 (5 bases). The CDR3 extends over 16 amino acids. V was cut by 0 bases and J by 0 bases, with 11 bases left in between. Germline V gene data show CDR1 as LNHDA and CDR2 as SQIVND (reference sequence). In DNA, the CDR3 is TGTGCCAGTAGTATAGATGGGGGACTAGCTAACTATGGCTACACCTTC. This gives the protein CASSIDGGLANYGYTF.

The chain has TRBV15 and TRBJ2-1; 12 nucleotides match TRBD1. After removal of 5 bases from V and 4 bases from J, the junction contained 9 bases not matched to a gene. Germline loops: CDR1 LNHNV, CDR2 YYDKDF (reference sequence). The CDR3 totals 17 residues. CDR3 protein: CATSGGTGGLLYNEQFF. CDR3 sequence (DNA): TGTGCCACCAGCGGAGGGACAGGGGGCCTATTGTACAATGAGCAGTTCTTC. Looking up the rest from reference TRBV15 and TRBJ2-1 gives the full variable domain: DAMVIQNPRYQVTQFGKPVTLSCSQTLNHNVMYWYQQKSSQAPKLLFHYYDKDFNNEADTPDNFQSRRPNTSFCFLDIRSPGLGDTAMYLCATSGGTGGLLYNEQFFGPGTRLTVL.